This TCR beta chain was sequenced in a study of T cell responses to AZD1222 COVID-19 vaccine (dated by TCRdb to about 2021). About the study as a whole: Because spike-specific TCR depth and breadth did not differ between the two schedules, AZD1222 recipients who got a second dose at roughly 4 weeks were pooled with those who got a second dose at roughly 12 weeks. A total of 230 to 250 trial participants underwent TCR sequencing, of whom about 210 received two doses of AZD1222 and around 26 received two doses of the MenACWY control vaccine. Enrollment into the trials was organized by age into subgroups of 18-55, 56-69 and 70-plus years, and those subgroups contained approximately 150, 30 and 60 TCR-sequenced participants, respectively.

Paper-wide results and their limitations: In the small 56-69-year group, the increase in depth fell short of significance, most likely because of low power. Spike-specific TCR breadth and depth rose significantly after two AZD1222 doses compared with day 0 and with MenACWY recipients. No day 14 peak-response samples were available, so repertoires were characterized only after the peak T cell response. Participants were mostly white British, with more females than males. The authors suggested clonal diversity may have been underestimated. The whole spike protein was spanned by vaccine-associated CD4 TCRs, and dominant responses were seen in regions 160-218 and 743-854. Conclusions about previously exposed vaccinees were limited because only six or seven AZD1222 recipients were SARS-CoV-2 seropositive at baseline. Nearly half of unique spike-specific TCRs reportedly recognized epitopes outside regions mutated in the B.1.351 and B.1.1.7 variants.

The time point label corresponds to: baseline before first vaccination. The vaccinee samples were drawn from two UK trials, COV001 and COV002, one of which was a single-blind randomized controlled phase 2/3 trial testing AZD1222 (ChAdOx1 nCoV-19) in healthy adults. For TCRbeta chain sequencing, PBMC samples were collected from trial participants at day 0 and at day 28 after the second dose. The CDR3 sequence holds 14 residues, the cysteine and phenylalanine included. The retained sequence is limited to the CDR3, 42 bases, with the frame set at the first base. Trimming removed 6 bases from V and 5 bases from J; the gene matches leave 7 bases unexplained. From the germline V gene (reference sequence), CDR1 is GTSNPN and CDR2 is SVGIG. The CDR3 regions of human TCRbeta chains were subjected to immunosequencing. The source study handled its data this way. TCRs in the repertoires were matched against a reference library of SARS-CoV-2-specific TCRs that had been generated with the MIRA antigen-specificity platform. Breadth was defined as the fraction of unique TCRs that were SARS-CoV-2-associated. Depth was defined as the fraction of total T cells that were SARS-CoV-2-associated. Using the MIRA data, each spike-specific TCR was mapped to the spike region that the TCR reacts to and placed in a CD4 or CD8 class. Log10-transformed breadth and depth values were compared by one-way ANOVA with Sidak's multiple comparisons tests. TCRdb retrieved this table from immuneACCESS and kept in-frame rearrangements only. Not all clones are present; in checked studies, unresolved V genes account for under half, and no reason is known for the remainder. From that table come the V and J calls and clone size; the DNA was used to work out D and trimming. The sample table contains some 100,000 clones; only one count was recorded for about nine tenths of them. The ten largest clones represent roughly 1.8% of the sample.

This clone was seen a single time. The antigen this receptor binds is unknown. Nothing much larger sits one base from this clone, and base qualities are not available. In this chain, TRBV30 is recombined with TRBJ1-2, with TRBD1 matching 12 junction bases. The source material was peripheral blood, sampled on day 0 of AZD1222 vaccination. The clonotype comes from an adult in good health. This receptor carries the CDR3 CACPGGQGAYGYTF. The sequenced DNA: TGTGCCTGTCCCGGGGGACAGGGGGCGTATGGCTACACCTTC.